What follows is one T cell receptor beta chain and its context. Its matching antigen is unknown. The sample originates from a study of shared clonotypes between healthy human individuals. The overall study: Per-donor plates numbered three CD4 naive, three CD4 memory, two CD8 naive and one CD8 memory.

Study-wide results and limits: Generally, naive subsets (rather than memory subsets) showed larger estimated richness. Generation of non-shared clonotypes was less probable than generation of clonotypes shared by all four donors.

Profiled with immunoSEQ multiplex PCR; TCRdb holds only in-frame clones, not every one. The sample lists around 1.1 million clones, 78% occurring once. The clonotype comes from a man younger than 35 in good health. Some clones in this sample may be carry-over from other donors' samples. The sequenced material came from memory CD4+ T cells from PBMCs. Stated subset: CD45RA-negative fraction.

The CDR3 DNA reads as TGTGCCAGCAGCTTGGGCAGGGGCTTAATGTACACCTTC. Protein product: CASSLGRGLMYTF. The chain is built from TRBV5-6 and TRBJ1-2; D may be TRBD1 (6 bases). Germline CDR1 is SGHDT and CDR2 is YYEEEE. This CDR3 is built from 13 residues. V was pared by 0 bases and J by 11 bases, with 14 bases between.